This TCR beta chain stems from a study of persistence of HIV-infected CD4 T cells (dated by TCRdb to about 2020). In the study overall: Participants had been on suppressive ART for a median of about eight years. Apart from a couple of participants who underwent leukapheresis at a single time point, peripheral blood samples of up to roughly 180 mL were collected from participants at multiple time points. Anti-CD3/anti-CD28 stimulation activated a higher proportion of cells, with a lower memory fraction, than antigen stimulation. CMV- and HIV-1 Gag-responding CD4+ T cells were isolated from ART-treated individuals so that antigen-driven clonal expansion of HIV-1-infected cells could be examined. The clonality of all cells in each sorted population was assessed by TCRbeta sequencing, whereas the clonality of infected cells was assessed by proviral sequencing. In the cross-participant TCR cluster analysis, 8 or 9 participants were included for CMV and 6 or 7 participants were included for Gag.

Interpreted using the paper, the treatment or condition label stands for: suppressive antiretroviral therapy. As a nonspecific positive control representing the CD4+ T cell repertoire, the cells were stimulated with anti-CD3/anti-CD28 magnetic beads. Responding CD4+ T cells were sorted by upregulation of both CD40 ligand and CD69. Participants were HIV-1-infected adults who started suppressive ART during chronic infection. Participants had undetectable plasma HIV-1 RNA below 50 copies/mL for at least 4 years. To be included, participants needed a CD4+ T cell count above 400 cells/uL and a positive CMV serology. Before stimulation, PBMCs were isolated using density centrifugation and depleted of CD8+ T cells. Stimulation of CD8-depleted PBMCs was carried out for approximately 20 hours with anti-CD28/CD49d costimulation, CD40-blocking antibody and enfuvirtide, to prevent new infections. Cell sorting was performed on a Beckman Coulter MoFlo Legacy or XDP sorter, and dead cells were excluded with propidium iodide. Genomic DNA was extracted with the QIAamp DNA Mini Kit for samples above one million cells, otherwise with the Quick-DNA Microprep Kit.

What the authors observed across the whole study: Degenerate expanded CDR3beta sequences were enriched in antigen-responding cells, suggesting convergent selection of CD4+ responses to CMV and Gag. Only a small number of individuals took part in the study, and the range of antigens tested was limited. TCRbeta richness in CMV- and Gag-responding cells was significantly lower than in anti-CD3/anti-CD28-responding cells; CMV-responding cells had higher oligoclonality than CD3/CD28-stimulated and Gag-responding cells. TCR oligoclonality correlated with proviral oligoclonality within the same sorted populations. Restriction of bulk TCR analyses to the rare CMV-responding cells that actually carried HIV-1 proviruses was not possible.

Points on this clone: Its antigen has not been determined. The input lacks base qualities; no much larger clone sits a single base away.

The immunoSEQ hsTCRB assay version 4 in survey mode was used to sequence TCRbeta repertoires from genomic DNA. Genomic DNA was diluted to around 10 ng/uL, using up to roughly 1 ug per sample for TCRbeta sequencing. The source study handled its data this way. TCRbeta data analysis was done in ImmunoSeq Analyzer 3.0, and diversity was calculated on productive nucleotide rearrangements. The improved Chao index was used to estimate lower-bound TCR diversity, and the Gini coefficient was used to estimate clonality using the Immunarch R package. Nucleotide rearrangements that differed but encoded the same CDR3beta amino acid sequence were counted as separate clonotypes. TCRbeta sequences significantly enriched in antigen-responding cells relative to anti-CD3/anti-CD28-activated cells were identified by differential abundance analysis. GLIPH2 clustered TCRs by predicted peptide-MHC specificity, both within individual participants and across merged participant data sets. TCRdb re-hosts the immuneACCESS table, in-frame sequences only. Its copies lack some clones; in the studies checked, an unresolved V gene accounts for under half of them, and the cause for the rest is not known. V and J calls and clone size are as listed in that table; D and trimming were resolved from the DNA. The sample table lists some 45,000 clones, 88% of them with a count of one. The ten largest clones represent 0.4% to 0.5% of the sample.

This receptor was taken from an adult woman with HIV who was CMV-seropositive. Specimen: CD4+ T cells sorted from PBMCs after roughly 20-hour stimulation, collected from a patient who received antiretroviral therapy. The intended sense of this specimen's cell subset or site label: CD40L+CD69+ CD4 T cells responding to anti-CD3/anti-CD28 beads, representing the overall repertoire.

The CDR3 region reads CASTGTGMTEAFF. The bases read TGCGCCAGCACCGGGACAGGGATGACTGAAGCTTTCTTT. The chain was built from TRBV10-1 and TRBJ1-1; the central 9 bases match TRBD1. Trimming leaves V shorter by 7 bases and J shorter by 5 bases, with the junction holding 5 bases beyond the gene matches. The cysteine opens and the phenylalanine closes a CDR3 of 13 amino acids. The sequence is cut down to CDR3 DNA, 39 bases in frame from base 1. Via the germline V gene (reference sequence), CDR1 is WNHNN and CDR2 SYGVQD.